This is a list of T cell receptor beta chains from one sample in a study of CXCR3-negative and CXCR3-positive naive CD8 T cells. TCRdb derives one entry per CDR3 protein from the 5' RACE reads, leaving out DNA. The sample table includes about 43,000 distinct CDR3 sequences. The sequencing input was memory CD8+ T cells from blood. Source of these receptors: a human donor in good health. Some clones in this sample may be carry-over from other donors' samples. Each CDR3 is given with its conserved first and last residue. Clone size is not always given. Where it is, it says once, few, many or a class for expanded clones.

TRBJ1-2 | TRBV5-1 | . | CASSPGTDGYTF
TRBJ2-5 | TRBV7-8 | . | CASSFRPSLTETQYF
TRBJ1-1 | TRBV14 | . | CASSQEENTEAFF
TRBJ2-1 | TRBV19 | . | CASSIDRASGRSYNEQFF
TRBJ2-1 | TRBV4-3 | . | CASSQEWDTSYNEQFF
TRBJ2-2 | TRBV20-1 | . | CSAKGQPDTGELFF
TRBJ2-1 | TRBV6-2/TRBV6-3 | medium-sized | CAISGTSGSDEQFF
TRBJ2-7 | TRBV4-3 | . | CASSQFGGVYEQYF
TRBJ1-5 | TRBV6-5 | . | CASRQNSNQPQHF
TRBJ2-7 | TRBV11-3 | . | CASSLAKGNEQYF